One sample yielded the 5 T cell receptor beta chains listed below, sequenced in a study of T cells in Graves' hyperthyroidism and ophthalmopathy. From RNA transcripts, TCR beta CDR3 regions were amplified. An initial round of RT-PCR targeting the TCR CDR3 relied on the HTBI primer set. One entry per CDR3 protein results from TCRdb running MiXCR on the multiplex PCR reads. This table holds approximately 95,000 distinct CDR3 sequences, about 37% found once. The sequencing sample was made of peripheral blood or thyroid tissue (not recorded which). These receptors were collected from a woman in her 30s with Graves' hyperthyroidism.

Note on this clonotype: This is likely a read error, given that the CDR3 carries no conserved phenylalanine or tryptophan at its end. The V call is TRBV7-9, the J call TRBJ2-7; D perhaps matches TRBD2 (5 bases). The CDR3 has 15 amino acids. CDR1 is SEHNR, CDR2 FQNEAQ, per germline (reference sequence). V gave up 5 bases and J gave up 3 bases, with 17 bases separating them. DNA of the CDR3: TGTGCCAGCAGCCCACAAAGCGAGAGGGTCTACGAGCAGTACTCC. It codes for CASSPQSERVYEQYS.

The CDR3 region is CASSLVTGANVLTF. For the CDR3, the DNA is TGTGCCAGCAGCCTTGTGACTGGGGCCAACGTCCTGACTTTC. V gene TRBV14 combines with J gene TRBJ2-6, with no clear D. Germline V gene data show CDR1 as SGHDN and CDR2 as FVKESK. CDR3 size: 14 residues. Trimming shortened V by 4 bases and J by 2 bases, and 6 bases separated the two germline ends.

The CDR3 region has the DNA TGTGCCACCAGCATGACCCTTCCCGGAGACACGGATACGCAGTATTTT. This codes for CATSMTLPGDTDTQYF. The chain combines TRBV24-1 with TRBJ2-3, with D unclear. This CDR3 contains 16 residues. Trimming removed 7 bases at V and 6 bases at J, with 22 bases between. Germline V gene lookup returns CDR1 KGHDR and CDR2 SFDVKD.

This clonotype was counted at least ten times. The junction shows a germline mismatch at one end, possibly a read error. The chain has TRBV5-5 and TRBJ2-2; D may be TRBD1 (5 bases). Germline V CDR1 and CDR2: SGHKS, YYEKEE (reference sequence). The CDR3 length is 16 residues. This chain's CDR3 is CAGSRQTGRFTGELFF. The CDR3 DNA is TGTGCCGGCAGCCGACAGACCGGACGTTTCACCGGGGAGCTGTTTTTT.

The rearrangement joins TRBV7-9 to TRBJ1-1; tentatively, D is TRBD1 (5 bases). The CDR3 is made up of 14 amino acids. Germline V lookup: CDR1 SEHNR, CDR2 FQNEAQ (reference sequence). The ends were cut back, 8 bases at V and 4 bases at J, with 17 bases in the middle. In DNA form, the CDR3 reads TGTGCCAGCGCCCTAATCGGGGGAGGCACTGAAGCTTTCTTT. Translated, it gives CASALIGGGTEAFF. Supplemented by reference TRBV7-9 and TRBJ1-1, the full variable domain reads DTGVSQNPRHKITKRGQNVTFRCDPISEHNRLYWYRQTLGQGPEFLTYFQNEAQLEKSRLLSDRFSAERPKGSFSTLEIQRTEQGDSAMYLCASALIGGGTEAFFGQGTRLTVV.